This T cell receptor beta chain was captured by sequencing in a study of blood T cells in healthy people across ages. There were healthy Caucasian individuals from Russia, aged roughly 6 to 95, serving as donors. Notes on this clonotype: As yet, its antigen is unknown.

Primed by a sample-barcoded 5' primer and a J-beta primer mix, a second PCR proceeded for about 7 to 11 cycles. With 12 random nucleotides, a template-switch adaptor tagged each individual cDNA molecule. Each single sample gave us at least 2.5 million CDR3-containing paired-end reads. TCRdb processed the 5' RACE reads anew with MiXCR; each CDR3 protein has one entry. The sample has about 670,000 distinct CDR3 sequences, roughly 41% seen once. In germline, CDR1 is SGHTA, CDR2 FQGNSA. The CDR3 length is 15 residues. General observations from the study: The study found more naive CD4+ cells and higher diversity in long-lived than aged donors.

This chain connects TRBV7-2 to TRBJ2-1; D call uncertain. Near its end, the DNA agrees better with TRBJ2-7, so the J call may be wrong. Input material: blood. The sequence came from a man older than 75 in good health. The CDR3 spells CASSTFASSYNEQYF. The CDR3 DNA sequence: TGTGCCAGCAGCACTTTTGCGAGCTCCTACAATGAGCAGTACTTC.